A single sample is the source of the 17 T cell receptor beta chains below, sequenced in a study of cytomegalovirus exposure and HLA in healthy donors. PCR used 60 Vbeta primers and 13 Jbeta primers. Clones were sequenced by immunoSEQ multiplex PCR, and TCRdb holds only the in-frame ones, with some missing. The sample holds over 150,000 clones; 68% are singletons and the top ten take less than 1.5%. Sample: PBMCs. The source of these receptors is a man aged 45-65 years in good health and CMV-seronegative.

The rearrangement links TRBV13 to TRBJ2-3; tentative D call: TRBD2 (5 bases). V was trimmed by 3 bases and J by 2 bases, leaving 9 bases between them. This CDR3 region has 14 residues. Germline assignment: CDR1 PRHDT and CDR2 FYEKMQ (reference sequence). The CDR3 loop reads CASSFTDYTDTQYF. The CDR3 region has the DNA TGTGCCAGCAGCTTTACAGACTACACAGATACGCAGTATTTT.

This chain links TRBV27 with TRBJ2-2; D call uncertain. V was pared by 2 bases and J by 6 bases, with 7 bases between. CDR3 size: 13 residues. The germline V gene encodes CDR1 MNHEY and CDR2 SMNVEV (reference sequence). The CDR3 bases are TGTGCCAGCAGTTTAGTAGGAGCCGGGGAGCTGTTTTTT. Amino acids: CASSLVGAGELFF.

This clone was observed a few times. The rearrangement joins TRBV6-1 to TRBJ1-2; a weak D match, TRBD1 (6 bases). The V and J ends lost 5 bases and 5 bases respectively, with 12 bases between them. Germline V gene sequence: CDR1 MNHNS, CDR2 SASEGT. The CDR3 extends over 13 amino acids. CDR3 loop: CASSMGHPYGYTF. The CDR3 DNA follows: TGTGCCAGCAGTATGGGACATCCTTATGGCTACACCTTC.

The rearrangement uses TRBV19 and TRBJ1-2; 8 bases match TRBD1. The CDR3 has 12 amino acids. CDR1 and CDR2 (germline): LNHDA, SQIVND (reference sequence). V lost 6 bases and J lost 4; bases outside the gene matches: 1. CDR3 protein: CASRDRVYGYTF. CDR3 sequence (DNA): TGTGCCAGTAGGGACAGGGTCTATGGCTACACCTTC.

The rearrangement links TRBV5-8 to TRBJ1-5; D unresolved. The V end was cut by 0 bases, the J end by 5 bases, with 15 bases between. CDR3 size: 16 residues. The germline CDR1 and CDR2 sequences are SGHTS and YDEGEE. The CDR3 DNA is TGTGCCAGCAGCTTGGTTTTGGGCATTGGCGATCAGCCCCAGCATTTT. It translates to CASSLVLGIGDQPQHF.

This chain joins TRBV4-1 and TRBJ1-1; tentatively, D is TRBD1 (6 bases). CDR3 length equals 16 residues. CDR1 and CDR2 (germline): MGHRA, YSYEKL. Trimming cost V 0 bases and J 0 bases, with 11 bases left between them. In DNA, the CDR3 is TGCGCCAGCAGCCAAGATTCAGGGGCCCTGAACACTGAAGCTTTCTTT. This codes for CASSQDSGALNTEAFF.

The chain combines TRBV5-6 with TRBJ2-3, with D unclear. Germline CDR1 is SGHDT and CDR2 is YYEEEE. The CDR3 covers 16 residues. Trimming removed 3 bases at V and 1 base at J, with 15 bases between. CDR3 sequence (DNA): TGTGCCAGCAGCTCCGGCCTACAGCTCCGCACAGATACGCAGTATTTT. It specifies CASSSGLQLRTDTQYF.

The rearrangement uses TRBV5-1 and TRBJ1-1, with TRBD1 identical over 9 bases. The CDR3 contains 16 residues. V lost 4 bases, J lost 4 bases, and 11 bases stayed unmatched. Germline assignment: CDR1 SGHRS and CDR2 YFSETQ. CDR3 in amino acids: CASSPTGTGYSTEAFF. In DNA, the CDR3 is TGCGCCAGCAGCCCGACCGGGACAGGGTATAGCACTGAAGCTTTCTTT. Together with reference TRBV5-1 and TRBJ1-1, the CDR3 gives the full variable domain: KAGVTQTPRYLIKTRGQQVTLSCSPISGHRSVSWYQQTPGQGLQFLFEYFSETQRNKGNFPGRFSGRQFSNSRSEMNVSTLELGDSALYLCASSPTGTGYSTEAFFGQGTRLTVV.

V is TRBV6-9 and J is TRBJ2-7; D perhaps matches TRBD1 (5 bases). Germline V gives CDR1 MNHGY, CDR2 SVAAGI. Trimming cost V 5 bases and J 0 bases, with 17 bases left between them. There are 16 residues in the CDR3. For the CDR3, the DNA is TGTGCCAGCAGTCCCACAGGCCCCATTAGCTCCTACGAGCAGTACTTC. This codes for CASSPTGPISSYEQYF.

The chain carries TRBV5-4 and TRBJ2-5; 10 nucleotides match TRBD2. Germline CDR1 and CDR2: SGHNT and YYREEE (reference sequence). The length of the CDR3 is 14 residues. Trimming at V came to 0 bases and at J to 4 bases, leaving 0 bases not matched to a gene. This CDR3 is CASSLASGGETQYF. CDR3 sequence (DNA): TGTGCCAGCAGCTTGGCTAGCGGGGGAGAGACCCAGTACTTC.

The chain has TRBV6-5 and TRBJ1-2, with D perhaps TRBD1 (5 bases). Germline CDR1 is MNHEY and CDR2 is SVGAGI. This CDR3 contains 14 residues. The ends were cut back, 2 bases at V and 5 bases at J, with 12 bases in the middle. This CDR3 is CASSYGAGKYGYTF. The CDR3 DNA sequence: TGTGCCAGCAGTTACGGGGCAGGGAAGTATGGCTACACCTTC.

The J gene is TRBJ2-1, the V gene TRBV19, with 7 bases that match TRBD1. The J segment lost 1 base and the V segment lost 5 bases, leaving 2 bases of the junction unmatched. CDR3 size: 14 residues. Germline values: CDR1 LNHDA, CDR2 SQIVND (reference sequence). CDR3 coding DNA: TGTGCCAGTAGTCCACAGGGGTCCTACAATGAGCAGTTCTTC. Residues: CASSPQGSYNEQFF.

The rearrangement links TRBV5-1 to TRBJ2-2, with 7 bases matching TRBD1. V trimming: 4 bases; J trimming: 5 bases; junction bases outside the gene matches: 8. Germline V CDR1 and CDR2: SGHRS, YFSETQ. The CDR3 consists of 15 residues. CDR3 in amino acids: CASSLRTGWTGELFF. CDR3 in DNA: TGCGCCAGCAGCCTCCGGACAGGTTGGACCGGGGAGCTGTTTTTT.

The V and J genes are TRBV6-1 and TRBJ1-1, with TRBD1 as a possible D gene (6 bases). Germline V gene sequence: CDR1 MNHNS, CDR2 SASEGT. The V and J ends lost 4 bases and 0 bases respectively, with 15 bases between them. There are 16 residues in the CDR3. CDR3 sequence reads: CASSARQAIMNTEAFF. In DNA form, the CDR3 reads TGTGCCAGCAGTGCCAGACAGGCCATTATGAACACTGAAGCTTTCTTT.

CDR3 in amino acids: CASSIRTGKTGGELFF. CDR3 DNA: TGTGCCAGTAGTATTCGGACAGGGAAGACCGGCGGGGAGCTGTTTTTT. J is TRBJ2-2 and V is TRBV19, with 8 bases identical to TRBD1. V shed 3 bases and J 7 bases; nucleotides not matched to a gene: 10. CDR1 is LNHDA, CDR2 SQIVND, per germline (reference sequence). The CDR3 totals 16 residues.

The CDR3 DNA follows: TGTGCCAGCAGCGATACCGAAGGTGCGGGGGGCTACGAGCAGTACTTC. This sequence encodes CASSDTEGAGGYEQYF. This chain joins TRBV4-2 and TRBJ2-7, with TRBD2 matching over 8 bases. The CDR3 sequence is 16 residues long. In germline, CDR1 is LGHNA, CDR2 YNFKEQ. V gave up 5 bases and J gave up 3 bases; unmatched junction bases: 12.

Only a few counts were recorded for this clone. The chain joins TRBV28 to TRBJ1-4; D might be TRBD1 (5 bases). Per the germline V gene, CDR1 is MDHEN and CDR2 is SYDVKM. V was clipped by 0 bases and J by 0 bases, with 11 bases between them. The CDR3 extends over 17 amino acids. This chain's CDR3 is CASSLWLDTTTNEKLFF. The CDR3 DNA reads TGTGCCAGCAGTTTATGGCTGGACACCACAACTAATGAAAAACTGTTTTTT.